Following are 8 T cell receptor beta chains from one sample sequenced in a study of somatic mutations in cytotoxic T cells in rheumatoid arthritis. Sequencing was performed with immunoSEQ multiplex PCR; in TCRdb, only in-frame clones are kept and a portion is missing. The sample has 13,000 to 15,000 clones, approximately 84% seen once; the top ten hold 7.4%. Sequencing was performed on CD8+ T cells sorted from blood. The origin of the receptors is an adult with rheumatoid arthritis.

This clone was detected once. The chain employs TRBV28 and TRBJ2-5; D not certain. Germline V lookup: CDR1 MDHEN, CDR2 SYDVKM. Deletions cut 8 bases from V and 2 bases from J, with 18 bases between. CDR3 length equals 15 residues. The CDR3 is CASGTAYPVQETQYF. CDR3 bases: TGTGCCAGCGGTACAGCTTACCCCGTACAAGAGACCCAGTACTTC. Supplemented by reference TRBV28 and TRBJ2-5, the full variable domain reads DVKVTQSSRYLVKRTGEKVFLECVQDMDHENMFWYRQDPGLGLRLIYFSYDVKMKEKGDIPEGYSVSREKKERFSLILESASTNQTSMYLCASGTAYPVQETQYFGPGTRLLVL.

The rearrangement links TRBV19 to TRBJ1-2; 9 nucleotides align to TRBD1. Germline values: CDR1 LNHDA, CDR2 SQIVND (reference sequence). Trimming at V came to 4 bases and at J to 4 bases, leaving 10 bases not matched to a gene. The CDR3 is made up of 16 amino acids. The CDR3 region has the DNA TGTGCCAGTAGTAGAATACCGGGACAGGGAATCTATGGCTACACCTTC. Its protein is CASSRIPGQGIYGYTF. Using reference TRBV19 and TRBJ1-2 for the parts outside the CDR3, the full variable domain is DGGITQSPKYLFRKEGQNVTLSCEQNLNHDAMYWYRQDPGQGLRLIYYSQIVNDFQKGDIAEGYSVSREKKESFPLTVTSAQKNPTAFYLCASSRIPGQGIYGYTFGSGTRLTVV.

The gene calls are TRBV28 and TRBJ2-3; D might be TRBD2 (5 bases). CDR1 is MDHEN, CDR2 SYDVKM, per germline. V gave up 3 bases and J gave up 4 bases, with 11 bases separating them. This CDR3 has 14 amino acids. The chain's CDR3 is CASSFLRGADTQYF. The DNA of the CDR3 is TGTGCCAGCAGTTTCCTACGGGGAGCAGATACGCAGTATTTT.

V is TRBV11-2 and J is TRBJ2-1; 8 bases map to TRBD1. Per germline, CDR1 SGHAT and CDR2 FQNNGV. V was clipped by 1 base and J by 10 bases; unmatched bases: 9. The CDR3 totals 15 residues. The CDR3 here is CASSLGRLRGLEQFF. In DNA, the CDR3 is TGTGCCAGCAGCTTAGGGCGGCTCAGGGGGCTCGAGCAGTTCTTC.

J is TRBJ2-7 and V is TRBV2; D remains ambiguous. The CDR3 is 14 amino acids. Germline V gives CDR1 SNHLY, CDR2 FYNNEI. Trimming took off 6 bases at V and 2 bases at J, with 14 bases between the two ends. The CDR3 sequence: CASSNPGRTYEQYF. Written as DNA, the CDR3 is TGTGCCAGCAGCAATCCTGGACGGACCTACGAGCAGTACTTC.

This sequence joins TRBV4-2 and TRBJ2-2; tentative D call: TRBD1 (6 bases). V was cut by 2 bases and J by 4 bases, with 32 bases left in between. This CDR3 comprises 22 residues. Germline CDR1 LGHNA, CDR2 YNFKEQ. The CDR3 DNA follows: TGTGCCAGCAGCCAACCAAGACAACTCGGAGGCCGACAGGAGGATATCACCGGGGAGCTGTTTTTT. Its translation: CASSQPRQLGGRQEDITGELFF.

The rearrangement uses TRBV25-1 and TRBJ2-6; TRBD1 matches 7 bases. CDR1 is MGHDK and CDR2 is SYGVNS in the germline V gene. This CDR3 contains 15 residues. V lost 10 bases to trimming and J lost 3 bases; unmatched junction nucleotides: 9. The CDR3 DNA sequence: TGTGCCACCGAGGGGGCAACAGGTGGGGCCAACGTCCTGACTTTC. Amino acid sequence: CATEGATGGANVLTF.

The genes are TRBV7-6 and TRBJ2-1, with D possibly TRBD2 on 6 matching bases. CDR3 length: 16 amino acids. CDR1 and CDR2 from the germline V gene are SGHVS and FNYEAQ. V was pared by 3 bases and J by 5 bases, with 17 bases between. This chain's CDR3 is CASSLVWRGLNNEQFF. The CDR3 DNA follows: TGTGCCAGCAGCTTGGTTTGGAGGGGCCTTAACAATGAGCAGTTCTTC.